These 12 T cell receptor beta chains were all obtained from the same sample, sequenced in a study of post-analysis software for immune sequencing data. Study-level findings and limits: In patients, about 5 TRBV segments were more frequent than in controls, with TRBV5-6, TRBV5-1 and TRBV20-1 among them.

cDNA libraries for TCR beta contained unique molecular identifiers. TCRdb redid the calling of the PCR reads with MiXCR, one entry per CDR3 protein. The table records about 430,000 distinct CDR3 sequences, about 39% of them present only once. Their specific antigens are unknown. Sequenced sample: blood. These receptor sequences come from a girl aged 2 to 9 with multiple sclerosis.

This chain connects TRBV3-1 to TRBJ2-3; no clear D. This CDR3 spans 16 amino acids. The germline gives CDR1 LGHDT, CDR2 YNNKEL (reference sequence). Trimming took off 0 bases at V and 2 bases at J, with 12 bases between the two ends. CDR3 sequence (DNA): TGTGCCAGCAGCCAAGAAGTTCAGGCCGACACAGATACGCAGTATTTT. This gives the protein CASSQEVQADTDTQYF.

The chain is built from TRBV2 and TRBJ1-4, with D unresolved. CDR3 length: 13 amino acids. CDR1 is SNHLY, CDR2 FYNNEI, per germline. The germline V and J ends were trimmed by 8 bases and 8 bases, with 15 bases remaining between them. CDR3 residues: CASQREAREKLFF. The CDR3 coding sequence is TGTGCCAGCCAGAGGGAAGCGAGAGAAAAACTGTTTTTT.

J is TRBJ1-5 and V is TRBV2; D unresolved. This CDR3 has 14 amino acids. CDR1 is SNHLY, CDR2 FYNNEI, per germline. V dropped 6 bases and J dropped 5 bases, with 14 bases sitting between them. The CDR3 loop reads CASSLIAEHQPQHF. The CDR3 coding sequence is TGTGCCAGCAGCTTAATCGCCGAGCATCAGCCCCAGCATTTT.

The chain uses TRBV4-1 and TRBJ2-7, with TRBD1 identical over 9 bases. This CDR3 spans 15 amino acids. The ends lost 0 bases at V and 4 bases at J; junction bases unmatched: 4. CDR1 is MGHRA and CDR2 is YSYEKL in the germline V gene. CDR3 in DNA: TGCGCCAGCAGCCAAGAGGGACAGGGATTTTACGAGCAGTACTTC. Protein: CASSQEGQGFYEQYF.

The chain recombines TRBV15 with TRBJ2-5; 11 bases are shared with TRBD2. The CDR3 has 15 amino acids. With 4 bases clipped from V and 5 bases from J, the junction kept 6 bases outside the gene matches. CDR1 LNHNV and CDR2 YYDKDF come from the germline V gene (reference sequence). The CDR3 nucleotides read TGTGCCACCAGCAAGGGACTAGCGGAGGGGGAGACCCAGTACTTC. This translates into CATSKGLAEGETQYF.

This chain connects TRBV12-3 or TRBV12-4 to TRBJ2-3; 13 bases align to TRBD2. This CDR3 spans 15 amino acids. Trimming took 11 bases from V and 5 from J; bases not matched to a gene: 10. The DNA for the CDR3 is TGTGCCTGCGGACTAGCGGGAGTCCTACAAGATACGCAGTATTTT. It encodes CACGLAGVLQDTQYF.

The gene calls are TRBV7-9 and TRBJ2-1, with 12 bases that match TRBD2. The V and J ends lost 1 base and 1 base, in that order; junction bases with no gene match: 8. Germline V lookup: CDR1 SEHNR, CDR2 FQNEAQ (reference sequence). The CDR3 runs 19 residues. The CDR3 reads CASSLGWLAGGLSYNEQFF. CDR3 bases: TGTGCCAGCAGCTTAGGTTGGCTAGCGGGGGGGCTATCCTACAATGAGCAGTTCTTC.

There are a few counts of this clonotype. The CDR3 here is CASSQDVDPGATYGYTF. As DNA, the CDR3 is TGTGCCAGCAGCCAGGACGTGGACCCCGGAGCCACCTATGGCTACACCTTC. The chain combines TRBV4-2 with TRBJ1-2; D is undetermined. The CDR3 runs to 17 residues. Trimming removed 3 bases from V and 4 bases from J, with 21 bases in between. Germline CDR1 is LGHNA and CDR2 is YNFKEQ.

A few counts support this clonotype. J is TRBJ1-2 and V is TRBV4-1, with D unclear. The CDR3 contains 14 residues. CDR1 and CDR2 from the germline V gene are MGHRA and YSYEKL. V dropped 4 bases and J dropped 4 bases, with 13 bases sitting between them. The CDR3 DNA reads as TGCGCCAGCAGCCCCCGAGTCGAGCTCTATGGCTACACCTTC. Encoded protein: CASSPRVELYGYTF.

The table lists this clonotype with a few counts. The chain joins TRBV3-1 to TRBJ2-3; perhaps TRBD1 as D (5 bases). V lost 3 bases and J 5 bases, leaving 15 bases between the germline ends. CDR3 size: 15 residues. Germline CDR1 and CDR2: LGHDT and YNNKEL (reference sequence). The CDR3 bases are TGTGCCAGCAGCCATTCCGGATTCAGGGAAGATACGCAGTATTTT. Protein product: CASSHSGFREDTQYF.

This clonotype was found a few times. CDR3 region: CASSPGTSVWNEQFF. The DNA of the CDR3 is TGCGCCAGCAGCCCCGGGACTAGCGTTTGGAATGAGCAGTTCTTC. V gene TRBV5-1 combines with J gene TRBJ2-1, with 10 bases aligning to TRBD2. CDR1 SGHRS and CDR2 YFSETQ come from the germline V gene. The ends lost 4 bases at V and 7 bases at J; junction bases unmatched: 8. The length of the CDR3 is 15 residues.

This clonotype occurred a few times. V gene TRBV6-6 combines with J gene TRBJ1-1, with D maybe TRBD1 (6 bases). Deletions cut 5 bases from V and 5 bases from J, with 12 bases between. The CDR3 has 13 amino acids. Germline CDR1 is MNHNY and CDR2 is SVGAGI (reference sequence). The CDR3 nucleotides are TGTGCCAGCAGTCAGGGGACGGGGACTGAAGCTTTCTTT. Encoded protein: CASSQGTGTEAFF.